This T cell receptor (beta chain) was identified during a study of T-cell memory formation after mild COVID-19. Via MiXCR, TCRdb re-called the 5' RACE reads, giving one row per CDR3 protein. This table holds under 250,000 distinct CDR3 sequences, roughly a tenth found once. Deletions cut 0 bases from V and 4 bases from J, with 16 bases between. The CDR3 totals 16 residues. In germline, CDR1 is SGHRS, CDR2 YFSETQ. The source material was PBMCs or a T cell subset sorted from them (not recorded which). The V call is TRBV5-1, the J call TRBJ1-2; D not certain. This receptor was obtained from a man in his late teens or twenties who had mild COVID-19 (a few samples of this study predate the infection). Cell type and time point are not known. CDR3 sequence reads: CASSLVSGSLLYGYTF. DNA of the CDR3: TGCGCCAGCAGCTTGGTATCGGGGTCACTACTCTATGGCTACACCTTC.